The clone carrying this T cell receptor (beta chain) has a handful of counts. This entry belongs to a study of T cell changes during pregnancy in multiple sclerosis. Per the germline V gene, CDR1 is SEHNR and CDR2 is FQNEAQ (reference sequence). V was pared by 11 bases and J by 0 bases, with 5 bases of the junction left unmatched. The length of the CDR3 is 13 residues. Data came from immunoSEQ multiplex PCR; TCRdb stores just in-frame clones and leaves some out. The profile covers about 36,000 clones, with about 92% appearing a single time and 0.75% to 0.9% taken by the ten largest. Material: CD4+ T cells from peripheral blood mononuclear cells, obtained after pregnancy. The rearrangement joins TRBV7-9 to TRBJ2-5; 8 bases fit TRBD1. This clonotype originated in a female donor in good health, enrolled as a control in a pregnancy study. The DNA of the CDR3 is TGTGCCTGTAACAGGGGGGACCAAGAGACCCAGTACTTC. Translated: CACNRGDQETQYF. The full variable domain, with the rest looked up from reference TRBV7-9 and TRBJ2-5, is DTGVSQNPRHKITKRGQNVTFRCDPISEHNRLYWYRQTLGQGPEFLTYFQNEAQLEKSRLLSDRFSAERPKGSFSTLEIQRTEQGDSAMYLCACNRGDQETQYFGPGTRLLVL.